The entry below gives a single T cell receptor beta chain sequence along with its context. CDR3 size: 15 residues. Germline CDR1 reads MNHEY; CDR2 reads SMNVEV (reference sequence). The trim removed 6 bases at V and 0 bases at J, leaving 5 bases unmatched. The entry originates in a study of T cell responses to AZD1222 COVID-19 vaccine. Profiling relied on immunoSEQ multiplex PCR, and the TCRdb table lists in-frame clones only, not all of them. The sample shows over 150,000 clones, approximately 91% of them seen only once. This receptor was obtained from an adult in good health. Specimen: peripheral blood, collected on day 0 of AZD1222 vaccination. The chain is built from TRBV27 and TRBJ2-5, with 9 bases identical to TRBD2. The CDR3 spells CASRTSGTYQETQYF. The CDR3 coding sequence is TGTGCCAGCAGGACTAGCGGCACGTACCAAGAGACCCAGTACTTC.